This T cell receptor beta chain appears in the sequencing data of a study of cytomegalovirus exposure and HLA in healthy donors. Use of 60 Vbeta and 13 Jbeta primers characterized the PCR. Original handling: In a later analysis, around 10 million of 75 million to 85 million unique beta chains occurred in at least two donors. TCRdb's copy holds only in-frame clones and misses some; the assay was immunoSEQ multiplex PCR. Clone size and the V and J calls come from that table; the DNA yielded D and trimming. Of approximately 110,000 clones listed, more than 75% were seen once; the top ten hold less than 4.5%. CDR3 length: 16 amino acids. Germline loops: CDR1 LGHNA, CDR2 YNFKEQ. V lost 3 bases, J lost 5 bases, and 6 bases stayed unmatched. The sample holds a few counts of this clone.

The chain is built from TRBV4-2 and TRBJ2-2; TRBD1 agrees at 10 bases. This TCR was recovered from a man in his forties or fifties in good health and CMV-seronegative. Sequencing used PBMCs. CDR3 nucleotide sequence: TGTGCCAGCAGCCATGGCGGGACAGGGGTAACCGGGGAGCTGTTTTTT. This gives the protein CASSHGGTGVTGELFF.